This TCR beta chain was sequenced for a study of identical twins. TCRdb passed the 5' RACE reads through MiXCR, listing each CDR3 protein once. This sample yields more than 1.5 million distinct CDR3 sequences, of which less than 40% are seen a single time; around 0.25% belongs to the top ten. Worth noting for this clonotype: It may be a read error: a sequence one base away is much more abundant.

From germline, CDR1 is MNHEY and CDR2 SVGAGI. This CDR3 spans 15 amino acids. The TCR was taken from a newborn girl in good health. The gene calls are TRBV6-5 and TRBJ2-3; 9 bases are shared with TRBD2. Sequencing used cord blood. The CDR3 DNA reads TGTGCCAGCAGTTTACTCGGAGTAGCGGGAGATTCGCAGTATTTT. Residues: CASSLLGVAGDSQYF.